Given below is one T cell receptor beta chain in context. A junction end diverges from the germline sequence, so it may reflect a read error. These data belong to a study of blood T cells in healthy people across ages. Germline CDR1 LGHNA, CDR2 YSLEER. The CDR3 runs 17 residues. Alongside a J-beta primer mix, a sample-barcoded 5' primer served in a second PCR lasting roughly 6 to 12 cycles. From the 5' RACE reads, TCRdb called clonotypes with MiXCR, one entry per CDR3 protein. The top ten clones hold over 3.5% of a sample with roughly 1.5 million distinct CDR3 sequences, 35% to 45% of them seen once. This clonotype was sampled from a woman aged 18-29 years in good health. This sequence joins TRBV4-3 and TRBJ2-3; TRBD2 matches at 9 bases. Sequenced: blood. This CDR3 reads CASSQGGSGGTTDTRYF. In DNA form, the CDR3 reads TGCGCCAGCAGCCAAGGGGGTAGCGGGGGAACCACAGATACGCGGTATTTT.